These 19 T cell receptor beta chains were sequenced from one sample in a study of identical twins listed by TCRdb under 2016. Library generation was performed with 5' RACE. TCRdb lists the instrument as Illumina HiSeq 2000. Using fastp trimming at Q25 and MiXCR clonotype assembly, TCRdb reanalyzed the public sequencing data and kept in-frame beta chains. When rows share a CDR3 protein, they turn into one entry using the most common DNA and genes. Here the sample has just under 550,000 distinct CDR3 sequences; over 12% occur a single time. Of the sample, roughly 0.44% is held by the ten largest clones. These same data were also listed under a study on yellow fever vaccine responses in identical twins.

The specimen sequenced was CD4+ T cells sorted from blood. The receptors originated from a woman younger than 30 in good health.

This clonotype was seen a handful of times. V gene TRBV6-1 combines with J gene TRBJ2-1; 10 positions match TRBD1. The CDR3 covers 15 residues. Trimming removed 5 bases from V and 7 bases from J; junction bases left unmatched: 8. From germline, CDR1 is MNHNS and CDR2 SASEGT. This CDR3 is CASSNWDRGNNEQFF. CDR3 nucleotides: TGTGCCAGCAGTAATTGGGACAGGGGCAATAATGAGCAGTTCTTC.

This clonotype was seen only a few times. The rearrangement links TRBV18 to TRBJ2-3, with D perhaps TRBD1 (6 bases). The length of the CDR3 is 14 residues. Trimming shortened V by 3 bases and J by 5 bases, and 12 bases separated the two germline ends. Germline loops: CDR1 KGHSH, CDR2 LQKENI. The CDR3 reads CASSPGGRGDTQYF. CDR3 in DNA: TGTGCCAGCTCACCGGGCGGCAGGGGAGATACGCAGTATTTT.

CDR3 region: CSVEDPVNIQYF. The CDR3 DNA is TGCAGCGTTGAAGATCCTGTCAACATTCAGTACTTC. The chain is built from TRBV29-1 and TRBJ2-4, with D hard to call. Trimming shortened V by 0 bases and J by 7 bases, and 7 bases separated the two germline ends. This CDR3 has 12 amino acids. CDR1 is SQVTM, CDR2 ANQGSEA, per germline.

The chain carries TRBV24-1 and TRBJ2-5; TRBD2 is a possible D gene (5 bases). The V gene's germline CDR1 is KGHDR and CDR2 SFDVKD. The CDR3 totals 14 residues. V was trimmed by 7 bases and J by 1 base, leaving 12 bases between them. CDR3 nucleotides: TGTGCCACCAGCTCGTTTGGGAGCCAAGAGACCCAGTACTTC. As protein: CATSSFGSQETQYF.

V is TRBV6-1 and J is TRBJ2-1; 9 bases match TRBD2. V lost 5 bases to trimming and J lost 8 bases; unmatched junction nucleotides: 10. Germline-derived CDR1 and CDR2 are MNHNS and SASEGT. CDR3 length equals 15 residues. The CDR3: CASSRSSGKLDEQFF. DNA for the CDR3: TGTGCCAGCAGTCGGTCTAGCGGGAAGTTGGATGAGCAGTTCTTC.

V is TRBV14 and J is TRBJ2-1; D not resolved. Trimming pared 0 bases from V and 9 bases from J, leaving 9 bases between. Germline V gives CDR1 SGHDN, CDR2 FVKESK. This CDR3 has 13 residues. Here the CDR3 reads CASSQEIRGEQFF. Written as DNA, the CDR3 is TGTGCCAGCAGCCAAGAGATCAGAGGTGAGCAGTTCTTC.

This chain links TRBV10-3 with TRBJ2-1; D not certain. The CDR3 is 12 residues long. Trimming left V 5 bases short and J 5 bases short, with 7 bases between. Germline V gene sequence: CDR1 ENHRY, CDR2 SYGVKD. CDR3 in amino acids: CAISSVDNEQFF. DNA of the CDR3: TGTGCCATCAGTTCCGTCGACAATGAGCAGTTCTTC.

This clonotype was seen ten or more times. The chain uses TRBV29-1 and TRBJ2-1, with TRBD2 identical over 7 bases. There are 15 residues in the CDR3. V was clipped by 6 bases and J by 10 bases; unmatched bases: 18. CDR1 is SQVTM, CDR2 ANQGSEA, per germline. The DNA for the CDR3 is TGCAGCGTGGTTGGGGAGCGGGAAGAATCAGGGGAGCAGTTCTTC. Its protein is CSVVGEREESGEQFF.

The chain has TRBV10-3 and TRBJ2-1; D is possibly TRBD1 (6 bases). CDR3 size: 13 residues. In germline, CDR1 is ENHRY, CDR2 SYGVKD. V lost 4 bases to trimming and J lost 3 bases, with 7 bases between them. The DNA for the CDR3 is TGTGCCATCAGTGTGGACAGCTACAATGAGCAGTTCTTC. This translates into CAISVDSYNEQFF.

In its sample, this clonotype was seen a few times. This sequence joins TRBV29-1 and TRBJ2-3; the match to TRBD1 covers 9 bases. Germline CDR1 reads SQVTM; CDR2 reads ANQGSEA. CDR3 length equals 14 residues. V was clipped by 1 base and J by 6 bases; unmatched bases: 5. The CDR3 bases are TGCAGCGTTGAAGCACAGGGGGCGATGGATACGCAGTATTTT. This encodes CSVEAQGAMDTQYF.

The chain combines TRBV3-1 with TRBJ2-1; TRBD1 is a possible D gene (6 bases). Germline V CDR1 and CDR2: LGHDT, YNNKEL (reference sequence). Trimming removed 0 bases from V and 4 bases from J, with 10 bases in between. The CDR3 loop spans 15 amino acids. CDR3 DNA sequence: TGTGCCAGCAGCCAAGAAACTACAGGGTACAATGAGCAGTTCTTC. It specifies CASSQETTGYNEQFF.

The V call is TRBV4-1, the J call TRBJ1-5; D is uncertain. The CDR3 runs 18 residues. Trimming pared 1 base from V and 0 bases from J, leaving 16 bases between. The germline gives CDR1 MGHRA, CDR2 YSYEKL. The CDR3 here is CASSQVRAGFYSNQPQHF. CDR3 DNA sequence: TGCGCCAGCAGCCAAGTCCGGGCAGGATTTTATAGCAATCAGCCCCAGCATTTT.

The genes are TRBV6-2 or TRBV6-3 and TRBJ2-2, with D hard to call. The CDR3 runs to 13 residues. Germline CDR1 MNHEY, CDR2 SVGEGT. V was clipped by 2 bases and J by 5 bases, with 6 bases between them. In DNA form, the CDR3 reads TGTGCCAGCAGTTACCCCCTTACCGGGGAGCTGTTTTTT. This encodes CASSYPLTGELFF.

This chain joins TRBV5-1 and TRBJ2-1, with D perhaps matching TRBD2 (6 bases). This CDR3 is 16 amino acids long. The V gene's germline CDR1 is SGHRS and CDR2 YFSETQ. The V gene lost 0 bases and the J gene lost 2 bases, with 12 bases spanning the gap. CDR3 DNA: TGCGCCAGCAGCTTGGTATTGGGAGGAGCCTACAATGAGCAGTTCTTC. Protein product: CASSLVLGGAYNEQFF.

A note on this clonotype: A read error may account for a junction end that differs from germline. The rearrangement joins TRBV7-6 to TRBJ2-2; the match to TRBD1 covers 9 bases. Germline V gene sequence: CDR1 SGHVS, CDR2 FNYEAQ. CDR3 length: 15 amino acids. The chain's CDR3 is CASSSGTGFTGGLFF. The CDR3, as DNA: TGTGCCAGCAGCTCCGGGACAGGGTTCACCGGGGGGCTGTTTTTT.

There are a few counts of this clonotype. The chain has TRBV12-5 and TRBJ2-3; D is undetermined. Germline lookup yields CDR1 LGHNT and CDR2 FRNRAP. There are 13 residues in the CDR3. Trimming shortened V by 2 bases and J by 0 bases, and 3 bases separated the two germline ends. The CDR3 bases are TGTGCTAGTGGTTTGATTAGCACAGATACGCAGTATTTT. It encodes CASGLISTDTQYF.

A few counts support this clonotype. In DNA form, the CDR3 reads TGCAGCGTTGAAGTTAGTAAGTTCGGGGACAGGGACTATGGCTACACCTTC. Translation gives CSVEVSKFGDRDYGYTF. This sequence joins TRBV29-1 and TRBJ1-2, with 9 positions matching TRBD1. CDR3 length equals 17 residues. The junction had 12 bases not matched to a gene; V was cut back by 1 base and J by 3 bases. Germline lookup yields CDR1 SQVTM and CDR2 ANQGSEA. The variable domain in full, with the rest retrieved from reference TRBV29-1 and TRBJ1-2, is SAVISQKPSRDICQRGTSLTIQCQVDSQVTMMFWYRQQPGQSLTLIATANQGSEATYESGFVIDKFPISRPNLTFSTLTVSNMSPEDSSIYLCSVEVSKFGDRDYGYTFGSGTRLTVV.

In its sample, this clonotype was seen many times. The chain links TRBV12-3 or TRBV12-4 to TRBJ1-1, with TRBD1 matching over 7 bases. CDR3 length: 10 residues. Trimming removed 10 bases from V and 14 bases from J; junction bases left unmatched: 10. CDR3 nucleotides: TGTGCCACCGGGAGGGGGCGACGCTTCTTT. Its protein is CATGRGRRFF.

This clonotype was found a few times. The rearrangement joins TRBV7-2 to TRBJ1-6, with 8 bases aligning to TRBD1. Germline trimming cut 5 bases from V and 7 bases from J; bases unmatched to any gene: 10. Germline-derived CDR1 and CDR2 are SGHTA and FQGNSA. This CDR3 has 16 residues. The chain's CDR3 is CASSPNRQGSNSPLHF. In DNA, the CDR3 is TGTGCCAGCAGCCCCAACCGACAGGGGTCGAATTCACCCCTCCACTTT.